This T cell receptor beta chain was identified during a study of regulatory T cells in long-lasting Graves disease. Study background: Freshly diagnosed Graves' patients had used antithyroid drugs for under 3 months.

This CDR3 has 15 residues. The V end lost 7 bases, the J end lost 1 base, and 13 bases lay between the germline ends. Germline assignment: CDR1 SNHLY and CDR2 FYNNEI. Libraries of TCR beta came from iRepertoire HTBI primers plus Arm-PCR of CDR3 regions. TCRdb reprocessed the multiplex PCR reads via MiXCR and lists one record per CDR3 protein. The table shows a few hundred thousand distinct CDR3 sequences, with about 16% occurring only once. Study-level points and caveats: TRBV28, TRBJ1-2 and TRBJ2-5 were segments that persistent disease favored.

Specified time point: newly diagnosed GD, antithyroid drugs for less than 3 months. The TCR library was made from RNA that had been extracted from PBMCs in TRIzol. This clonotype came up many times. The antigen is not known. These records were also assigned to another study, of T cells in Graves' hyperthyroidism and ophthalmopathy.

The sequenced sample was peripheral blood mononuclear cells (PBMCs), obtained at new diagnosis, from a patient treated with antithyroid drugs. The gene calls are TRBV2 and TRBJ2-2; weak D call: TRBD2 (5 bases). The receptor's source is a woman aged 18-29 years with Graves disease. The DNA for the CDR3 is TGTGCCAGCAAGGTAGCGAGACTGAACACCGGGGAGCTGTTTTTT. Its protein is CASKVARLNTGELFF.